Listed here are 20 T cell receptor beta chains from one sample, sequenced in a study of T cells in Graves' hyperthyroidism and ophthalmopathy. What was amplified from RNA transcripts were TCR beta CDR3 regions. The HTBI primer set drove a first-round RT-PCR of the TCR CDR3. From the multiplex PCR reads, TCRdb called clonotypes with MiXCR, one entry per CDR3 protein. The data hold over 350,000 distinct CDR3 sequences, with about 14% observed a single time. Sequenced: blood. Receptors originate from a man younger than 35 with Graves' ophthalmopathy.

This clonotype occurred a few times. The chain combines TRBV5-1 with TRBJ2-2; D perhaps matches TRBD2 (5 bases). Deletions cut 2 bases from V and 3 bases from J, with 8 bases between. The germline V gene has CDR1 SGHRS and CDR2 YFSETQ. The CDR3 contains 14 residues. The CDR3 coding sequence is TGCGCCAGCAGCTTTTCAGCGGACACCGGGGAGCTGTTTTTT. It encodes CASSFSADTGELFF.

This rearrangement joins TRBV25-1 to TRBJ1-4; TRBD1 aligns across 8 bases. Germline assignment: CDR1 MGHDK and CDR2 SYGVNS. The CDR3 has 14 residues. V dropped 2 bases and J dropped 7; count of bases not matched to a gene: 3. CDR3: CASSEQGAGEKLFF. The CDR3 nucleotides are TGTGCCAGCAGTGAACAGGGGGCAGGTGAAAAACTGTTTTTT.

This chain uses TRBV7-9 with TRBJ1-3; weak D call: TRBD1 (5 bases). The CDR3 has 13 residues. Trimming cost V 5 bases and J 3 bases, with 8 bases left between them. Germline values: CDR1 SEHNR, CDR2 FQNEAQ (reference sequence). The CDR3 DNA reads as TGTGCCAGCAGCCTAAGGGGTGGAAACACCATATATTTT. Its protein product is CASSLRGGNTIYF.

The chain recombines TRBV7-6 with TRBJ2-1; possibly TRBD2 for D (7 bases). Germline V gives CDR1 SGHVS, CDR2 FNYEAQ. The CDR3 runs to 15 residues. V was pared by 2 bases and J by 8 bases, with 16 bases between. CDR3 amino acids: CASSLPGGAVDEQFF. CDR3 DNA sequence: TGTGCCAGCAGCTTACCTGGGGGGGCTGTGGATGAGCAGTTCTTC.

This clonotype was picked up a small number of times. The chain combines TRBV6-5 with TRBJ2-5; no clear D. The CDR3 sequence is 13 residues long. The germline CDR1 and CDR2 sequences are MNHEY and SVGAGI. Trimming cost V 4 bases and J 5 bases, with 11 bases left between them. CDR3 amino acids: CASSFDYWETQYF. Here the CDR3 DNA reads TGTGCCAGCAGTTTTGATTATTGGGAGACCCAGTACTTC.

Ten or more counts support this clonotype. The CDR3: CASRNRGNYGYTF. The DNA of the CDR3 is TGTGCCAGCAGGAACAGGGGTAACTATGGCTACACCTTC. The gene calls are TRBV27 and TRBJ1-2; 7 bases fit TRBD1. Germline assignment: CDR1 MNHEY and CDR2 SMNVEV (reference sequence). After removal of 6 bases from V and 1 base from J, the junction contained 2 bases not matched to a gene. This CDR3 contains 13 residues.

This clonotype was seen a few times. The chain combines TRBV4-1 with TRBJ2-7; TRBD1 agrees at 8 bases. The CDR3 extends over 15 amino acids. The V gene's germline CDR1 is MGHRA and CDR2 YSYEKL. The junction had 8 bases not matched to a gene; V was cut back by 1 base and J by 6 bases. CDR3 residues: CASSQGLDRESEQYF. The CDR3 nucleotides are TGCGCCAGCAGCCAAGGGTTGGACAGGGAATCCGAGCAGTACTTC.

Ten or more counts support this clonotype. CDR3 loop: CASRDRDDEQFF. DNA of the CDR3: TGTGCCAGCAGAGACAGGGATGATGAGCAGTTCTTC. The V and J genes are TRBV6-1 and TRBJ2-1, with TRBD1 identical over 7 bases. The CDR3 is 12 residues long. Germline assignment: CDR1 MNHNS and CDR2 SASEGT. Trimming cost V 6 bases and J 8 bases; bases outside gene matches: 4.

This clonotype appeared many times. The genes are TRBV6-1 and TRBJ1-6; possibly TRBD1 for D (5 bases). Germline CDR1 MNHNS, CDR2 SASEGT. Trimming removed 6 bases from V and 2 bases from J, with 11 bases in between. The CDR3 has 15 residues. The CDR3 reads CASRLGEAYNSPLHF. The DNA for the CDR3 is TGTGCCAGCAGACTAGGGGAGGCCTATAATTCACCCCTCCACTTT.

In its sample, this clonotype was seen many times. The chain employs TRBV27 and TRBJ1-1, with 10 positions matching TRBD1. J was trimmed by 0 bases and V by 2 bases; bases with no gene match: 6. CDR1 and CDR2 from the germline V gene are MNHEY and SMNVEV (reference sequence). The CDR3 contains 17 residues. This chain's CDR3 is CASSLTGTGVVNTEAFF. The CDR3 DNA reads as TGTGCCAGCAGTTTAACCGGGACAGGGGTTGTGAACACTGAAGCTTTCTTT.

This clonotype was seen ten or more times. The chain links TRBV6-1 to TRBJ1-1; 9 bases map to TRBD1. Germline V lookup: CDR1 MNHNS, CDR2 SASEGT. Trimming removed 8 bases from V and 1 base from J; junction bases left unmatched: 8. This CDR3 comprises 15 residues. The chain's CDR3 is CASRFPGQGNTEAFF. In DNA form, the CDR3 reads TGTGCCAGCCGATTTCCGGGACAGGGGAACACTGAAGCTTTCTTT.

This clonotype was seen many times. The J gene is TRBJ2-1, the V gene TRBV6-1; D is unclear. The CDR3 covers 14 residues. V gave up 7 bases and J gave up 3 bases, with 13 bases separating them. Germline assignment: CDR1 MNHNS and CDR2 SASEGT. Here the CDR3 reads CASKPRVDYNEQFF. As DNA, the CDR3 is TGTGCCAGCAAACCTCGAGTGGACTACAATGAGCAGTTCTTC.

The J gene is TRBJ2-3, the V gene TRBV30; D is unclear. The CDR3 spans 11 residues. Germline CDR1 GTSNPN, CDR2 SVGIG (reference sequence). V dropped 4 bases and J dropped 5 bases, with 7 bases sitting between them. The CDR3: CAWTHQDTQYF. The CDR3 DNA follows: TGTGCCTGGACCCACCAAGATACGCAGTATTTT.

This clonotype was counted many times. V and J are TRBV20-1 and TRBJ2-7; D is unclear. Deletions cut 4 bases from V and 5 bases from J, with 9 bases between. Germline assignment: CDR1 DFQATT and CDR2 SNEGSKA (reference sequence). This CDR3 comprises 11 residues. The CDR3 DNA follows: TGCAGTGCTACCACACCCAACGAGCAGTACTTC. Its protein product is CSATTPNEQYF.

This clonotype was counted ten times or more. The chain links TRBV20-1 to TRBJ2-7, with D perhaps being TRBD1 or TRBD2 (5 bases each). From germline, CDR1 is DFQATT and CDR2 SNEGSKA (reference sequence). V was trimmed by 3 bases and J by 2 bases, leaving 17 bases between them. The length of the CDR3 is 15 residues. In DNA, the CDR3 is TGCAGTGCTAGCTCAGTCCGGGACGGTCCCTACGAGCAGTACTTC. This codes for CSASSVRDGPYEQYF.

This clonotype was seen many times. The CDR3: CASSGIAGGPYEQYF. The CDR3 DNA is TGTGCCAGCTCCGGGATAGCGGGAGGGCCCTACGAGCAGTACTTC. J is TRBJ2-7 and V is TRBV6-1, with 11 bases fitting TRBD2. V lost 8 bases to trimming and J lost 2 bases; unmatched junction nucleotides: 8. Germline V CDR1 and CDR2: MNHNS, SASEGT. The length of the CDR3 is 15 residues.

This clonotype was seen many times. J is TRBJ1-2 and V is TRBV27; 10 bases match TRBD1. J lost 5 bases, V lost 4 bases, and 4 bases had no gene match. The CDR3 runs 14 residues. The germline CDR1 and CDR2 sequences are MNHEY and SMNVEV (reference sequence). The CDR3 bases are TGTGCCAGCAGTTCCCGGGACAGGGGTTATGGCTACACCTTC. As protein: CASSSRDRGYGYTF.

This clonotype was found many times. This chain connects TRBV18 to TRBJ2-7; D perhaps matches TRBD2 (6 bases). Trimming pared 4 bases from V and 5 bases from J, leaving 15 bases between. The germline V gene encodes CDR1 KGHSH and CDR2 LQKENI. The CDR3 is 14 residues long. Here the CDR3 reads CASSREVATDEQYF. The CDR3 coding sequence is TGTGCCAGCTCACGGGAGGTAGCCACCGACGAGCAGTACTTC.

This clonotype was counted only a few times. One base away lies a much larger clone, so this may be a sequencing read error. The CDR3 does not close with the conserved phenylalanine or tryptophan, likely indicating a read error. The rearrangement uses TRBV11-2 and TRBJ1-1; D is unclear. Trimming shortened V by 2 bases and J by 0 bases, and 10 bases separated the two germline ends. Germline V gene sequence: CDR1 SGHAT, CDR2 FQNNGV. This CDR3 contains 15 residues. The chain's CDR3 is CASSLRRRLNTEAFS. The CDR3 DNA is TGTGCCAGCAGCTTAAGACGGAGACTGAACACTGAAGCTTTCTCT.

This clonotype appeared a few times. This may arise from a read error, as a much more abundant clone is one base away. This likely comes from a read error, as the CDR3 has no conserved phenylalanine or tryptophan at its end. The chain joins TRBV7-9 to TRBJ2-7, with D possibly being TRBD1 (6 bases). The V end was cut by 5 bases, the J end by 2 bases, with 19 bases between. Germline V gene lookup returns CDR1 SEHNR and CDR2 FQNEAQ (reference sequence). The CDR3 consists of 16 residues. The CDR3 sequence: CASSPRDTLRAYEQYL. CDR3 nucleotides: TGTGCCAGCAGCCCGAGGGACACCTTACGAGCCTACGAGCAGTACCTC.